The clone carrying this T cell receptor beta chain has just one count. The CDR3 is 14 residues long. V dropped 2 bases and J dropped 8 bases, with 16 bases sitting between them. Germline CDR1 reads SGHRS; CDR2 reads YFSETQ. This sample was taken from a study of blood T cell repertoires in COVID-19. In the authors' methods: Estimation of nucleated cell counts relied on the amplification of reference gene primers. The method was immunoSEQ multiplex PCR; TCRdb's version includes in-frame clones alone and lacks a portion of them. V and J calls and clone size come straight from that table; D and trimming were deduced from the DNA. Of 100,000 to 150,000 clones listed, roughly 80% are singletons.

The chain joins TRBV5-1 to TRBJ1-2, with D maybe TRBD1 (5 bases). This TCR derives from a woman in her forties or fifties with acute or convalescent COVID-19. Sample: peripheral blood. The CDR3 region is CASSFREQGKGYTF. The DNA for the CDR3 is TGCGCCAGCAGCTTTCGTGAGCAGGGAAAAGGCTACACCTTC.